Listed here are 23 T cell receptor beta chains from one sample, sequenced in a study of T cells in tumors after PD-1 blockade. The assay was immunoSEQ multiplex PCR, and TCRdb's table has in-frame clones only and misses some. The sample lists several thousand clones, around 69% occurring once. This specimen was tumor tissue, taken after anti-PD-1 treatment. All receptors come from a human donor with basal cell carcinoma.

This chain links TRBV6-5 with TRBJ1-3; unclear D gene. CDR3 size: 13 residues. Trimming took off 0 bases at V and 2 bases at J, with 2 bases between the two ends. Germline CDR1 is MNHEY and CDR2 is SVGAGI. The CDR3: CASSYSTGNTIYF. The CDR3, as DNA: TGTGCCAGCAGTTACTCGACTGGAAACACCATATATTTT.

J is TRBJ2-7 and V is TRBV7-9; no definite D call. In germline, CDR1 is SEHNR, CDR2 FQNEAQ (reference sequence). V lost 1 base to trimming and J lost 5 bases, with 12 bases between them. The CDR3 has 14 residues. CDR3 sequence (DNA): TGTGCCAGCAGCTTAGGGCCTTTTCTCCACGAGCAGTACTTC. This encodes CASSLGPFLHEQYF.

In its sample, this clone was seen a few times. The rearrangement links TRBV7-9 to TRBJ2-7; perhaps TRBD2 as D (6 bases). Trimming removed 3 bases from V and 5 bases from J, with 11 bases in between. The germline gives CDR1 SEHNR, CDR2 FQNEAQ (reference sequence). The CDR3 is 13 residues long. This CDR3 is CASSFRGIDEQYF. CDR3 nucleotide sequence: TGTGCCAGCAGCTTCCGGGGGATCGACGAGCAGTACTTC.

This clone is labeled medium-sized. CDR3 region: CATSLRLGVYNEQFF. Here the CDR3 DNA reads TGTGCCACCAGCCTTCGCCTAGGCGTTTACAATGAGCAGTTCTTC. This chain uses TRBV15 with TRBJ2-1; the D is unclear. V gave up 5 bases and J gave up 4 bases, with 15 bases separating them. Looked up from germline, CDR1 is LNHNV and CDR2 is YYDKDF (reference sequence). The CDR3 is 15 amino acids.

This clone counts as medium-sized. The gene calls are TRBV28 and TRBJ1-2; D remains ambiguous. This CDR3 has 13 residues. The germline V gene has CDR1 MDHEN and CDR2 SYDVKM. Between the trimmed V and J ends, which lost 2 bases and 2 bases, there was a span of 6 bases. Here the CDR3 reads CASSLTLNYGYTF. The CDR3 DNA is TGTGCCAGCAGTTTAACACTAAACTATGGCTACACCTTC.

This rearrangement joins TRBV3-1 (or the pseudogene TRBV3-2) to TRBJ2-2; 13 bases are a match to TRBD2. The junction had 10 bases not matched to a gene; V was cut back by 4 bases and J by 5 bases. This CDR3 is built from 18 residues. Germline loops: CDR1 LGHDT, CDR2 YNNKEL (reference sequence). The DNA for the CDR3 is TGTGCCAGCAGCCGAACGGGACTAGCGGGATATGGAACCGGGGAGCTGTTTTTT. This translates into CASSRTGLAGYGTGELFF.

The chain carries TRBV6-5 and TRBJ2-7, with D possibly being TRBD1 or TRBD2 (5 bases each). In germline, CDR1 is MNHEY, CDR2 SVGAGI. V was clipped by 0 bases and J by 7 bases, with 10 bases between them. CDR3 length: 13 residues. The DNA of the CDR3 is TGTGCCAGCAGTTACTCAGGGGAGAGGGAGCAGTACTTC. As protein: CASSYSGEREQYF.

The rearrangement links TRBV6-7 to TRBJ2-3; 8 bases align to TRBD2. TRBV6-7 is known as an ORF, though its function is uncertain. The CDR3 has 17 residues. The V and J ends lost 2 bases and 6 bases, in that order; junction bases with no gene match: 13. The CDR3 loop reads CASSYPTAGGLSDTQYF. The CDR3, as DNA: TGTGCCAGCAGTTACCCGACGGCGGGAGGCCTGTCGGATACGCAGTATTTT.

V is TRBV27 and J is TRBJ2-7; perhaps D is TRBD1 or TRBD2 (5 bases each). The CDR3 has 16 amino acids. Germline CDR1 and CDR2: MNHEY and SMNVEV (reference sequence). The ends were cut back, 5 bases at V and 3 bases at J, with 20 bases in the middle. CDR3 sequence: CASSRHSRDPIYEQYF. The CDR3, as DNA: TGTGCCAGCAGTCGACATTCCCGGGACCCGATCTACGAGCAGTACTTC.

The V call is TRBV16, the J call TRBJ1-1; D possibly corresponds to TRBD1 (5 bases). The CDR3 length is 14 residues. The germline V gene has CDR1 KGHSY and CDR2 FQNENV. The V and J ends lost 2 bases and 3 bases respectively, with 10 bases between them. The CDR3 spells CASSQQGSDTEAFF. In DNA form, the CDR3 reads TGTGCCAGCAGCCAACAGGGAAGCGACACTGAAGCTTTCTTT.

This clone was detected once. The V and J genes are TRBV5-1 and TRBJ2-3; D not resolved. Germline assignment: CDR1 SGHRS and CDR2 YFSETQ. The CDR3 has 13 amino acids. The V and J ends lost 5 bases and 6 bases respectively, with 13 bases between them. The CDR3 DNA follows: TGCGCCAGCAGACCCCCCGTCTGGGATACGCAGTATTTT. Protein sequence: CASRPPVWDTQYF.

The genes are TRBV11-3 and TRBJ2-5; 7 positions match TRBD2. The CDR3 is made up of 14 amino acids. Germline loops: CDR1 SGHNT, CDR2 YENEEA. V lost 1 base, J lost 5 bases, and 4 bases stayed unmatched. The CDR3 DNA is TGTGCCAGCAGCTTAGGGGCGGGAGCTGAGACCCAGTACTTC. Translating gives CASSLGAGAETQYF.

The gene calls are TRBV12-5 and TRBJ2-7; 9 bases line up with TRBD1. This CDR3 has 14 amino acids. Unmatched junction bases numbered 7, after V lost 9 bases and J lost 1 base. Germline V gene data show CDR1 as LGHNT and CDR2 as FRNRAP. As DNA, the CDR3 is TGTGCTAGCAGGAGTGGGACAGGGTCCTACGAGCAGTACTTC. Translated, it gives CASRSGTGSYEQYF.

J is TRBJ2-7 and V is TRBV19; 13 nucleotides line up with TRBD2. This CDR3 is 15 amino acids long. CDR1 is LNHDA and CDR2 is SQIVND in the germline V gene (reference sequence). V gave up 4 bases and J gave up 7 bases; unmatched junction bases: 7. CDR3: CASSRPGLAGKEQYF. The CDR3 bases are TGTGCCAGTAGTAGACCGGGACTAGCGGGGAAAGAGCAGTACTTC.

The chain uses TRBV5-1 and TRBJ2-3; D is unclear. Deletions cut 5 bases from V and 9 bases from J, with 16 bases between. The germline CDR1 and CDR2 sequences are SGHRS and YFSETQ. The CDR3 loop spans 13 amino acids. This CDR3 reads CASSERAASTQYF. The CDR3 nucleotides are TGCGCCAGCAGTGAAAGGGCAGCCTCCACGCAGTATTTT.

V and J are TRBV4-3 and TRBJ1-5; TRBD1 aligns across 7 bases. Germline assignment: CDR1 LGHNA and CDR2 YSLEER. With 0 bases clipped from V and 5 bases from J, the junction kept 7 bases outside the gene matches. The CDR3 has 16 amino acids. As DNA, the CDR3 is TGCGCCAGCAGCCAAGAGGCCCAGGGGGTGGATCAGCCCCAGCATTTT. This sequence encodes CASSQEAQGVDQPQHF.

The chain uses TRBV19 and TRBJ1-5; D gene ambiguous. The V gene's germline CDR1 is LNHDA and CDR2 SQIVND (reference sequence). V lost 4 bases and J lost 6, with 7 bases in between. The CDR3 consists of 12 residues. The CDR3 loop is CASSREGQPQHF. CDR3 nucleotide sequence: TGTGCCAGTAGTAGGGAAGGTCAGCCCCAGCATTTT.

The rearrangement uses TRBV28 and TRBJ2-7, with 12 bases matching TRBD2. There are 15 residues in the CDR3. Trimming took 5 bases from V and 0 from J; bases not matched to a gene: 2. Germline lookup yields CDR1 MDHEN and CDR2 SYDVKM. Here the CDR3 DNA reads TGTGCCAGCAGTCCGACTAGCGGGGGCTCCTACGAGCAGTACTTC. This codes for CASSPTSGGSYEQYF.

The chain carries TRBV11-2 and TRBJ2-7, with 9 bases lining up with TRBD2. With V trimmed by 1 base and J by 2 bases, 12 bases remained unmatched. The CDR3 loop spans 18 amino acids. The germline CDR1 and CDR2 sequences are SGHAT and FQNNGV. CDR3 loop: CASSLGAGASGEAYEQYF. In DNA, the CDR3 is TGTGCCAGCAGCTTAGGTGCGGGGGCTAGCGGGGAGGCCTACGAGCAGTACTTC.

This chain joins TRBV6-1 and TRBJ1-6; D unclear. Germline V gives CDR1 MNHNS, CDR2 SASEGT. V lost 3 bases and J 10 bases, leaving 4 bases between the germline ends. The CDR3 runs 11 residues. As DNA, the CDR3 is TGTGCCAGCAGTGAGACGTCACCCCTCCACTTT. Protein product: CASSETSPLHF.

The V call is TRBV6-6, the J call TRBJ1-2, with unresolved D. This CDR3 is built from 14 residues. The germline V gene encodes CDR1 MNHNY and CDR2 SVGAGI (reference sequence). V shed 0 bases and J shed 4 bases, with 9 bases lying between them. CDR3 sequence reads: CASSYSRVPYGYTF. The CDR3 nucleotides are TGTGCCAGCAGTTACTCACGGGTTCCCTATGGCTACACCTTC.

A single count supports this clone. The chain couples TRBV21-1 to TRBJ2-3; the D call in the table, TRBD2, was not verified against the DNA. TRBV21-1 is an annotated pseudogene. This CDR3 is 14 amino acids long. Written as DNA, the CDR3 is TGTGCCAGCAGCAAAGCTTTAGCGACAGATACGCAGTATTTT. Residues: CASSKALATDTQYF.

The chain carries TRBV19 and TRBJ2-7; 10 positions agree with TRBD2. The CDR3 totals 15 residues. V shed 5 bases and J 7 bases; nucleotides not matched to a gene: 11. Looked up from germline, CDR1 is LNHDA and CDR2 is SQIVND (reference sequence). The CDR3 DNA is TGTGCCAGTAGTCCCTGGACTAGCGGCGGTTCTGAGCAGTACTTC. Translation: CASSPWTSGGSEQYF.